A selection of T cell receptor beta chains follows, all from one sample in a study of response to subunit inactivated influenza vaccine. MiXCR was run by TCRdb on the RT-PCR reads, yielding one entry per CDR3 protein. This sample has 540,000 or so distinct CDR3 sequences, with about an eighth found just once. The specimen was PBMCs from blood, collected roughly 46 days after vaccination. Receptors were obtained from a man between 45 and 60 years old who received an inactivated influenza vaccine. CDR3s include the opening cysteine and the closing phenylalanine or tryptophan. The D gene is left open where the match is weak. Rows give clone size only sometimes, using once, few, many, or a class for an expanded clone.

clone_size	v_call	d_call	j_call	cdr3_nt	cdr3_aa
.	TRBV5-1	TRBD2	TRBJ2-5	TGCGCCAGCAGCGAGGGACTAGCGGGAATGGAGACCCAGTACTTC	CASSEGLAGMETQYF
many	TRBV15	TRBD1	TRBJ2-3	TGTGCCGTAGGGGACAGGGCCCCAGATACGCAGTATTTT	CAVGDRAPDTQYF
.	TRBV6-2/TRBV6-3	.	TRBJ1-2	TGTGCCAGCACCGGAGGCCCTAGCTCCGGGTATGGCTACACCTTC	CASTGGPSSGYGYTF
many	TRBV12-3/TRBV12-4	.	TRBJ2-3	TGTGCCAGCAGTCTCCGGGACACCCGCACAGATACGCAGTATTTT	CASSLRDTRTDTQYF
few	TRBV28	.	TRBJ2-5	TGTGCCAGCGGGGGGGGGGCGGAATCGGAGACCCAGTACTTC	CASGGGAESETQYF
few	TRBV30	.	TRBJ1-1	TGTGCCTGGAGTTCAGGGTCCCTTATGAACACTGAAGCTTTCTTT	CAWSSGSLMNTEAFF
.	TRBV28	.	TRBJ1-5	TGTGCCAGCAGACCACAGGGTGTGCAGCCCCAGCATTTT	CASRPQGVQPQHF
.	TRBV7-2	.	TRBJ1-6	TGTGCCAGCAGCTTATCTCCGGATTCACCCCTCCACTTT	CASSLSPDSPLHF
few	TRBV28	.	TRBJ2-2	TGTGCCAGCAGTTTATCCCAGGGGTACGCCGGGGAGCTGTTTTTT	CASSLSQGYAGELFF
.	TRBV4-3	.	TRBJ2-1	TGCGCCAGCAGCCAAGATTCTTTCAGGGGAGGTGAGCAGTTCTTC	CASSQDSFRGGEQFF
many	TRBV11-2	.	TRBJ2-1	TGTGCCAGCAGTCCATACCCGGGGGCGGGCCAGTTCTTC	CASSPYPGAGQFF
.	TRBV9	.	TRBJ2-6	TGTGCCAGCAGCGCACAAAATAGGTCTGGGGCCAACGTCCTGACTTTC	CASSAQNRSGANVLTF
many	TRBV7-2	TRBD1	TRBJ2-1	TGTGCCAGCAGCTCAACAGGGGGGCAGTTCTTC	CASSSTGGQFF
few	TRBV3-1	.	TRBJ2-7	TGTGCCAGCAGCCGCCGAGGGGGCTACGAGCAGTACTTC	CASSRRGGYEQYF
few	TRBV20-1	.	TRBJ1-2	TGCAGTGCTCCCAGTTCGGGTCGTCAGCGCGGCTATGGCTACACCTTC	CSAPSSGRQRGYGYTF
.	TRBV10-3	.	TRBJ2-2	TGTGCCATCAGTGAGTCGGCGGAGGACGACACCGGGGAGCTGTTTTTT	CAISESAEDDTGELFF
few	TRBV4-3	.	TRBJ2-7	TGCGCCAGCAGCCAAGAGGCCAGCACCTACGAGCAGTACTTC	CASSQEASTYEQYF
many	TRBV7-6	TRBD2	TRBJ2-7	TGTGCCAGCAGCTCAGTGACCCGGGACTATGGAATCGCCTACGAGCAGTACTTC	CASSSVTRDYGIAYEQYF
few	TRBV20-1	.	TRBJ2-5	TGCAGTGCTAGCGTCAGTAGCGGTCCAGAGACCCAGTACTTC	CSASVSSGPETQYF
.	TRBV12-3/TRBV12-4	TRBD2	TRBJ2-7	TGTGCCAGCAGTTTGGGGACCTTAGCGGGAGGGCCAAAAAGCACAACCTACGAGCAGTACTTC	CASSLGTLAGGPKSTTYEQYF
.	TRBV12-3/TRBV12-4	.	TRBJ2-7	TGTGCCAGCAGCAACAGAAACTACGAGCAGTACTTC	CASSNRNYEQYF
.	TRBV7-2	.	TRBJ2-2	TGTGCCAGCAGCAGCAGACAGGCGTTGAACACCGGGGAGCTGTTTTTT	CASSSRQALNTGELFF
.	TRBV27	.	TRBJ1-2	TGTGCCAGCAGTTTATTGGGGCAGACTAACTATGGCTACACCTTC	CASSLLGQTNYGYTF
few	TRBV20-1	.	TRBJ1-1	TGCAGTGCTAAAAAGCAACCTGGCGCTGAAGCTTTCTTT	CSAKKQPGAEAFF
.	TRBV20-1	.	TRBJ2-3	TGCAGTGCTAGCTGGGGGGGCACAGATACGCAGTATTTT	CSASWGGTDTQYF
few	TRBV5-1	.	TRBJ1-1	TGCGCCAGCAGCCCGTCGCCGAACACTGAAGCTTTCTTT	CASSPSPNTEAFF
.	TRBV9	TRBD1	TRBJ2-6	TGTGCCAGCAGCGTAGCCTCGACAGGGTCAGGGGCCAACGTCCTGACTTTC	CASSVASTGSGANVLTF
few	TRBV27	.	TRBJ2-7	TGTGCCAGCAGTTCTGACGCCCAGCGGATCTCCTACGAGCAGTACTTC	CASSSDAQRISYEQYF
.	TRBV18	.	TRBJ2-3	TGTGCCAGCTCACCCTTGGGGGACATGATCACAGATACGCAGTATTTT	CASSPLGDMITDTQYF
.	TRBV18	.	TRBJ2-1	TGTGCCAGCTCACCAAGGACAGCGGGGTACAATGAGCAGTTCTTC	CASSPRTAGYNEQFF
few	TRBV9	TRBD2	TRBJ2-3	TGTGCCAGCAGCGCCCCCCTTGGGGGAGGGCCAGATACGCAGTATTTT	CASSAPLGGGPDTQYF
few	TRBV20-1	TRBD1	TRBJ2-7	TGCAGTGCTGGACCGGGACAGGGTTGGGAGCAGTACTTC	CSAGPGQGWEQYF
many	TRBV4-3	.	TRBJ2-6	TGCGCCAGCAGCCACAACGGTGGGGCCAACGTCCTGACTTTC	CASSHNGGANVLTF
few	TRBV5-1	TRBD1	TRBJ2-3	TGCGCCAGCAGCTGGGACAGACCCTCCACAGATACGCAGTATTTT	CASSWDRPSTDTQYF
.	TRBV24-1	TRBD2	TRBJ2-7	TGTGCCACCAGTGGTACTAGCGGGGGATCCTACGAGCAGTACTTC	CATSGTSGGSYEQYF
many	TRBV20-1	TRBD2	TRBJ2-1	TGCAGTGCCCCTAGCGGGAGTTCCAGATACAATGAGCAGTTCTTC	CSAPSGSSRYNEQFF
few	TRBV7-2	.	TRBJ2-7	TGTGCCAGCAGCTTAGTAAACCCCTCCTACGAGCAGTACTTC	CASSLVNPSYEQYF
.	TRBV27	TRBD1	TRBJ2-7	TGTGCCAGCAGCCCGTCCGGGACAGGCTTCTACGAGCAGTACTTC	CASSPSGTGFYEQYF
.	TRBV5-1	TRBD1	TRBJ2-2	TGCGCCAGCAGCTTGAAAACCGGGACAGGGACGGCCGGGGAGCTGTTTTTT	CASSLKTGTGTAGELFF
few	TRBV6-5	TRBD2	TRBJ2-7	TGTGCCAGCAGTTACTCGACTAGCGGTTACTACGAGCAGTACTTC	CASSYSTSGYYEQYF
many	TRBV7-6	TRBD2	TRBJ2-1	TGTGCCAGCAGCTTGACTAGCGGGGGCCTAAACAATGAGCAGTTCTTC	CASSLTSGGLNNEQFF